This TCR beta chain was obtained from a study of cytomegalovirus exposure and HLA in healthy donors. Notes on the study in general: Excluded: some indistinguishable V segments such as TRBV6-2 and TRBV6-3.

As for this clone: Its antigen is not identified.

The PCR employed 60 Vbeta primers together with 13 Jbeta primers. Measured with immunoSEQ multiplex PCR; TCRdb has only the in-frame clones, and not every one. The data contain roughly 260,000 clones, about 83% of them singletons. Germline V lookup: CDR1 MDHEN, CDR2 SYDVKM. The CDR3 length is 17 residues. J gave up 0 bases and V 2 bases, and 10 bases lay outside the gene matches. The TCR sequence derives from a woman in her thirties or forties in good health and CMV-seropositive. The sequenced material came from PBMCs. The V and J genes are TRBV28 and TRBJ2-7, with 7 bases identical to TRBD1. The CDR3 nucleotides are TGTGCCAGCAGTTTAGACCCCGGGACAGCGAGCTCCTACGAGCAGTACTTC. It codes for CASSLDPGTASSYEQYF.